This record covers a single TCR beta chain. Its antigen is not identified. This record belongs to a study of T cell responses to AZD1222 COVID-19 vaccine. Libraries were prepared by immunoSEQ multiplex PCR; TCRdb keeps only in-frame clonotypes and omits some of them. The sample yields tens of thousands of clones, more than 75% seen once. CDR3 length: 15 amino acids. Germline CDR1 and CDR2: SGHTA and FQGNSA. Deletions cut 5 bases from V and 1 base from J, with 14 bases between. Regarding the study as a whole: Clonal diversity was possibly underestimated, and the donors were mostly white British, with more females.

The chain carries TRBV7-2 and TRBJ2-5; D might be TRBD2 (5 bases). The sequence was obtained from an adult in good health. Sample: peripheral blood, taken on day 0 of AZD1222 vaccination. The CDR3 sequence: CASSQAPGFQETQYF. In nucleotides, the CDR3 is TGTGCCAGCAGCCAAGCACCGGGGTTCCAAGAGACCCAGTACTTC. Full variable domain (outside the CDR3, taken from reference TRBV7-2 and TRBJ2-5): GAGVSQSPSNKVTEKGKDVELRCDPISGHTALYWYRQSLGQGLEFLIYFQGNSAPDKSGLPSDRFSAERTGGSVSTLTIQRTQQEDSAVYLCASSQAPGFQETQYFGPGTRLLVL.